These T cell receptor beta chains were read from a single sample in a study of blood T cell repertoires in COVID-19. Sequencing was performed with immunoSEQ multiplex PCR; in TCRdb, only in-frame clones are kept and a portion is missing. The sample holds 200,000 to 300,000 clones, around nine tenths seen once. The material sequenced was PBMCs or T cells enriched from blood (not recorded which). The source of these receptors is a woman aged 18-30 years who had recovered from COVID-19. Each CDR3 is given with its conserved first and last residue. Size is omitted from some rows. Given values are once, few, many or a class for expanded clones.

>TRBV7-8|NA
CASSLDQGNSYEQYF
>TRBV14|NA
CASSHLSGSSYNEQFF
>TRBV9|NA
CASSGGGGFYGYTF
>TRBV7-2|NA
CASNPLPPRGAYNSPLHF
>TRBV7-9|NA
CASSLSRVGDQPQHF
>TRBV29-1|NA
CSVGEGQGAREQYF
>TRBV24-1|few
CATSDRGGEDPYNQPQHF
>TRBV12-3/TRBV12-4|NA
CASSSLLESEAFF
>TRBV15|NA
CATSTLIQGVGTEAFF
>TRBV28|NA
CASSLSGRDFRNEQFF
>TRBV9|NA
CASSALTGPSGNTIYF
>TRBV7-3|NA
CASSPDRGPYEQYF
>TRBV7-8|NA
CASRETGQPYEQYF
>TRBV7-9|NA
CASSYQANTEAFF
>TRBV11-3|NA
CASSLDQRGLRTEQFF
>TRBV4-1|NA
CASSQVSSGRPGTQYF
>TRBV29-1|NA
CSVQDRDPTYEQYF
>TRBV2|NA
CASSEAQVSQETQYF
>TRBV28|NA
CASRGRRAGFDEQFF
>TRBV7-6|NA
CASSLYSTSSIDEQFF
>TRBV5-6|NA
CASSSQGNTEAFF
>TRBV7-3|NA
CASSLMIEGRGTDTQYF
>TRBV15|NA
CATSRIGSATNEKLFF
>TRBV29-1|NA
CSALRMRGIQETQYF
>TRBV28|NA
CASSSTHRWGGTNYGYTF
>TRBV3-1/TRBV3-2|NA
CASSQGRGPPYEQYF
>TRBV5-6|few
CASSQIRDSPNQPQHF
>TRBV5-6|NA
CASSLGLPANEKLFF
>TRBV29-1|NA
CSVQASVYNEQFF
>TRBV19|NA
CASSPSLAGHSYNEQFF
>TRBV3-1/TRBV3-2|NA
CASSQEGSQNTEAFF
>TRBV21-1|NA
CASSKAGGTGGNKTQYF